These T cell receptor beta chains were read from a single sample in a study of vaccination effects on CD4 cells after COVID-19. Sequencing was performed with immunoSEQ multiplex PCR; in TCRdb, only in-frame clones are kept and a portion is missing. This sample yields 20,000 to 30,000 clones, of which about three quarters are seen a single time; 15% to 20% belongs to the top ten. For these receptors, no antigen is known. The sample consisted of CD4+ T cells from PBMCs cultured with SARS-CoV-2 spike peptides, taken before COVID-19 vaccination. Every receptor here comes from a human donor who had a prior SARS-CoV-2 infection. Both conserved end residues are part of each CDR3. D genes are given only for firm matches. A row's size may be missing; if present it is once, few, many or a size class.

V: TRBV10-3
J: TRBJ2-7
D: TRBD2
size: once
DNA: TGTGCCATCAGAGGACTAGCGGGAGACCCCTACGAGCAGTACTTC
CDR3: CAIRGLAGDPYEQYF

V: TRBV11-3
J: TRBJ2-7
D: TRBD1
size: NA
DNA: TGTGCCAGCAGCCCAAAACCCGGGACAGGTAATTCCTACGAGCAGTACTTC
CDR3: CASSPKPGTGNSYEQYF

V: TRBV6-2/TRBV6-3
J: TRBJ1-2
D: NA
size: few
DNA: TGTGCCAGCAGCCGTCCCACGGGGTTGGACTATGGCTACACCTTC
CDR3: CASSRPTGLDYGYTF

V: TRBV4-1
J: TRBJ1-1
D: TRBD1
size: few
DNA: TGCGCCAGCAGCCGATCCGAGACAGGGGTGATTGAAGCTTTCTTT
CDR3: CASSRSETGVIEAFF

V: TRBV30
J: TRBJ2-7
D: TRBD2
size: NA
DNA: TGTGCCTGGAGCCCGCCCTTGGGCGGGAGCTCCTACGAGCAGTACTTC
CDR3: CAWSPPLGGSSYEQYF

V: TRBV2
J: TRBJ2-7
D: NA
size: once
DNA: TGTGCCAGCAGTGAACAGGGAATAGGCGAGCAGTACTTC
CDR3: CASSEQGIGEQYF

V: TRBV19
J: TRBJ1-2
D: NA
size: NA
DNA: TGTGCCAGTGGGGGGCACAGGGAGATACATGGCTACACCTTC
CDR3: CASGGHREIHGYTF

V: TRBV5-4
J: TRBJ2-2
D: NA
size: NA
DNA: TGTGCCAGCAGCCTGAGGGCGGGGGCCGCGAACACCGGGGAGCTGTTTTTT
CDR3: CASSLRAGAANTGELFF

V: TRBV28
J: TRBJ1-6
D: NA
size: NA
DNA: TGTGCCAGCAGGCCTTCCGGGACCTCACCCCTCCACTTT
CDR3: CASRPSGTSPLHF

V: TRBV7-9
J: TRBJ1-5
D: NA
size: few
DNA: TGTGCCAGCAGCTTATTCAGCGATCAGCCCCAGCATTTT
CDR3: CASSLFSDQPQHF

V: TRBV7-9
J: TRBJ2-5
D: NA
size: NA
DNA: TGTGCCAGCAGCTTAGCGCAAGAGACCCAGTACTTC
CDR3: CASSLAQETQYF

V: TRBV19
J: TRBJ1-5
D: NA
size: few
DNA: TGTGCCAGTAGTGGAGGGAGGGAGAGTGAGCCCCAGCATTTT
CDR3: CASSGGRESEPQHF

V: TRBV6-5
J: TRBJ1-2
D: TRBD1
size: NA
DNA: TGTGCCAGCAGTTATCCGGGACAGGGTGATGGCTACACCTTC
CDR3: CASSYPGQGDGYTF

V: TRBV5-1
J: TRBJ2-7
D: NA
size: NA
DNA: TGCGCCAGCTGCCGGGACAAGAGCTCCTACGAGCAGTACTTC
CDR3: CASCRDKSSYEQYF

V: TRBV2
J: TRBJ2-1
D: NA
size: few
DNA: TGTGCCAGCAGTGAACAAGGGGCCTACAATGAGCAGTTCTTC
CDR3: CASSEQGAYNEQFF

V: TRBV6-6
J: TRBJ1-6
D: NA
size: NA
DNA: TGTGCCAGCAGTCGGACCCTTAAGCGGGAGTATAATTCACCCCTCCACTTT
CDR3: CASSRTLKREYNSPLHF

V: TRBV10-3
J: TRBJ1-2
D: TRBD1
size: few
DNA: TGTGCCATCAGGAGACAGGGAAGCCACGTCTATGGCTACACCTTC
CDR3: CAIRRQGSHVYGYTF

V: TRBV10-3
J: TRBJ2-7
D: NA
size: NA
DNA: TGTGCCACCGGAAGAGGCGGGGAAGGCTACGAGCAGTACTTC
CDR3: CATGRGGEGYEQYF

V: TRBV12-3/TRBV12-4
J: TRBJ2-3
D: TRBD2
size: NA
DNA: TGTGCCAGCAGTTTAGGCGGGAGTGTTTATTTT
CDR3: CASSLGGSVYF

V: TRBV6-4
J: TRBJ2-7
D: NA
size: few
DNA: TGTGCCAGCAGTGACTCGAAATCTGCTGGGGCTTCCTCCTACGAGCAGTACTTC
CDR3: CASSDSKSAGASSYEQYF

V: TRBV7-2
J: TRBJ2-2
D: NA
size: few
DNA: TGTGCCAGCAGCTTATCTAGAGTCGGGGAGCTGTTTTTT
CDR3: CASSLSRVGELFF

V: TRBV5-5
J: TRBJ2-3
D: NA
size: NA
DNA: TGTGCCAGCAGCTTGAATAGACCTAGCACAGATACGCAGTATTTT
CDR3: CASSLNRPSTDTQYF

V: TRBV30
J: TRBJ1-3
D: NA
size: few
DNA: TGTGCCTCCCTAAGTAGGGGGAAAGACACCATATATTTT
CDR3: CASLSRGKDTIYF

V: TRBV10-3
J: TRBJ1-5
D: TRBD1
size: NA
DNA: TGTGCCATCAGTGCCGGACAGGGGTACGATAGCAATCAGCCCCAGCATTTT
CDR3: CAISAGQGYDSNQPQHF

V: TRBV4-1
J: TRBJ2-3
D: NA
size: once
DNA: TGCGCCAGCAGCCAAGATCCCGGGACCCCGGCAGATACGCAGTATTTT
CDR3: CASSQDPGTPADTQYF

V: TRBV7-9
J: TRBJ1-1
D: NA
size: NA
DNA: TGTGCCAGCAGCTTCACTCTGAGAGGGGACACTGAAGCTTTCTTT
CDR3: CASSFTLRGDTEAFF

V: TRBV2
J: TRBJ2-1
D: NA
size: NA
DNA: TGTGCCAGCAGGTTGATGGGTTCAGACAATGAGCAGTTCTTC
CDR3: CASRLMGSDNEQFF

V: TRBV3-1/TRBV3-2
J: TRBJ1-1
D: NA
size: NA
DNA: TGTGCCAGCAGCCGTACTCAGGGGAACACTGAAGCTTTCTTT
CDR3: CASSRTQGNTEAFF

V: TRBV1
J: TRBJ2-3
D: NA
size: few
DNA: TGCACCAGCACTTTACTTGCGGGAGAAACAGATACGCAGTATTTT
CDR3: CTSTLLAGETDTQYF

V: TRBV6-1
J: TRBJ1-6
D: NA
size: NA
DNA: TGTGCCAGCAGTGAATTGGGGATTAATAATTCACCCCTCCACTTT
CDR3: CASSELGINNSPLHF

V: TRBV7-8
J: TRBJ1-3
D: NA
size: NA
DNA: TGTGCCAGCAGGCGCGAACTTCACTCTGGAAACACCATATATTTT
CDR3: CASRRELHSGNTIYF

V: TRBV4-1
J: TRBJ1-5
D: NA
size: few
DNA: TGCGCCAGCAGCCAAGATATCCAGGACTGGGGACCCTATCAGCCCCAGCATTTT
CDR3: CASSQDIQDWGPYQPQHF

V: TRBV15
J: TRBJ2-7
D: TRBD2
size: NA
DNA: TGTGCCACCAGCAGATCCGGGGGGTACGAGCAGTACTTC
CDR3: CATSRSGGYEQYF

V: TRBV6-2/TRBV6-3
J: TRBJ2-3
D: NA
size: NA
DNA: TGTGCCAGCAGTTACGGAGTTAGCACAGATACGCAGTATTTT
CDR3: CASSYGVSTDTQYF

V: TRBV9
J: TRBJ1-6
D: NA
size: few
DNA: TGTGCCAGCAGCGTAGGAAGTGGGGACCAAGTGGGATCACCCCTCCACTTT
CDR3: CASSVGSGDQVGSPLHF

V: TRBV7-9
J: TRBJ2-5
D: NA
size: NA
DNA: TGTGCCAGCAGCTTAGGGCGATCTAGCGCGGGGGCCCAAGAGACCCAGTACTTC
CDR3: CASSLGRSSAGAQETQYF

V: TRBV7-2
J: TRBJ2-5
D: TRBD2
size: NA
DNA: TGTGCCAGCAGCGCCTTTACTAGCGAACAAGAGACCCAGTACTTC
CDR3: CASSAFTSEQETQYF

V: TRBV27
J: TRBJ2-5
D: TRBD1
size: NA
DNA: TGTGCCAGCAGGGAGACAGGGACAGAGACCCAGTACTTC
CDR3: CASRETGTETQYF

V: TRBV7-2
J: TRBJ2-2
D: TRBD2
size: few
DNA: TGTGCCAGCAGCTTATCGGGACTAACCTGGGGCACCGGGGAGCTGTTTTTT
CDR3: CASSLSGLTWGTGELFF

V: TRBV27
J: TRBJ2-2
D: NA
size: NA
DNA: TGTGCCAGCAGTCCAAAGTTCGGGGCTTACACCGGGGAGCTGTTTTTT
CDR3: CASSPKFGAYTGELFF

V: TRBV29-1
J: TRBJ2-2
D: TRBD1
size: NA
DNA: TGCAGCGTTGTCCCCATGGACAGGGTGTACACCGGGGAGCTGTTTTTT
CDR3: CSVVPMDRVYTGELFF

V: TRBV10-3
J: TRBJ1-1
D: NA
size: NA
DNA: TGTGCCATCAGTGAGTCCCCGGGCGGGGGCACTGAAGCTTTCTTT
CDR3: CAISESPGGGTEAFF

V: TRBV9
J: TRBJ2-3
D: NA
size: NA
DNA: TGTGCCAGCAGCGTAGTTGGCGCGAGTGTGTCAGATACGCAGTATTTT
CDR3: CASSVVGASVSDTQYF

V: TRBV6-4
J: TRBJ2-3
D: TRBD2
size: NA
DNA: TGTGCCAGCAGTACAATAGCGGGAGGCAGCACAGATACGCAGTATTTT
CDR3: CASSTIAGGSTDTQYF

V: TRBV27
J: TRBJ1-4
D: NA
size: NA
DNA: TGTGCCAGCCGGACTTGGGGGGGGAGCGCAACTAATGAAAAACTGTTTTTT
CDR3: CASRTWGGSATNEKLFF

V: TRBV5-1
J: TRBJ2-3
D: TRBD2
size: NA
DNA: TGCGCCAGCAGTTACGGACTAGCGGGACCAGATACGCAGTATTTT
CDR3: CASSYGLAGPDTQYF

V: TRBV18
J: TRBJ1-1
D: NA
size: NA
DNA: TGTGCCAGCTCACCGCGGCTCAATAAATTAAAGAACACTGAAGCTTTCTTT
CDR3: CASSPRLNKLKNTEAFF

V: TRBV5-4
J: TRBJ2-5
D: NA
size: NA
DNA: TGTGCCAGCAGTCCAGGACAAGAGACCCAGTACTTC
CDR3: CASSPGQETQYF

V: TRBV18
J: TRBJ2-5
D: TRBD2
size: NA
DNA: TGTGCCAGCTCACGACTAGCGGGAGTGGAGACCCAGTACTTC
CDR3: CASSRLAGVETQYF